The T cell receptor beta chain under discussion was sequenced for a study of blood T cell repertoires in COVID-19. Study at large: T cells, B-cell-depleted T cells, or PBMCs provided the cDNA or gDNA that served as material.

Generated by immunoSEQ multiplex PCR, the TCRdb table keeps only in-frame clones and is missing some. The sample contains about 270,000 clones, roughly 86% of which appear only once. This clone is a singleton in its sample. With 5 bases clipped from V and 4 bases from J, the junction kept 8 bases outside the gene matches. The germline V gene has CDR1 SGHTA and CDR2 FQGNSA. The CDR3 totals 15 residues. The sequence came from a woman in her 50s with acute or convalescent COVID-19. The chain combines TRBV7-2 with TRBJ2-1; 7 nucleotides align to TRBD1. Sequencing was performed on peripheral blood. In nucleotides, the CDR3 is TGTGCCAGCAGCATCGGACAGGCTACATACAATGAGCAGTTCTTC. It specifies CASSIGQATYNEQFF.